This T cell receptor (beta chain) is from a study of breast tumors, draining lymph nodes, adjacent tissues. This clonotype has at least ten counts. TCRdb reanalysed the multiplex PCR reads using MiXCR and keeps one entry per CDR3 protein. The sample holds 140,000 to 150,000 distinct CDR3 sequences, about 33% seen once. Samples came from axillary lymph nodes draining the breast cancer. CDR3 length: 14 residues. The germline V gene encodes CDR1 SGHVS and CDR2 FQNEAQ. With V trimmed by 7 bases and J by 1 base, 6 bases remained unmatched. The source is a female donor with breast cancer. Some clones in this sample may be carry-over from other donors' samples. The chain recombines TRBV7-8 with TRBJ2-5, with 7 bases fitting TRBD1. Sequencing used axillary lymph node tissue. DNA for the CDR3: TGTGCCAGCACCAGCGAGGGGGCCCAAGAGACCCAGTACTTC. It yields the protein CASTSEGAQETQYF.